These 15 T cell receptor beta chains share one sample of origin, sequenced in a study of spatial heterogeneity in lung cancer. Time point of the sample: sample taken at primary tumor resection. TCRs were sequenced from unsorted whole RNA of tumor, nontumor lung or PBMC. TCRdb reprocessed the 5' RACE reads via MiXCR and lists one record per CDR3 protein. The table has roughly 8,000 distinct CDR3 sequences, about 9.1% seen once; the top ten hold approximately 45%. The sequencing here drew on PBMCs, taken at surgery. These receptors all stem from a male donor with early-stage non-small cell lung cancer.

This clonotype has a count of ten or more. The library was prepared for alpha chains; this beta chain is a stray read, so its frequency means little. The chain is built from TRBV12-3 or TRBV12-4 and TRBJ1-5; maybe TRBD1 (6 bases). Trimming stripped 4 bases from V and 6 bases from J, with 7 bases between. The CDR3 has 12 residues. This CDR3 reads CASSSDSQPQHF. CDR3 nucleotides: TGTGCCAGCAGTTCGGACAGTCAGCCCCAGCATTTT.

This clonotype was counted many times. Found in a library prepared for alpha chains, this beta chain is an off-target read, and its abundance has little meaning. The chain has TRBV12-3 or TRBV12-4 and TRBJ1-2; D gene uncertain. Trimming pared 8 bases from V and 4 bases from J, leaving 5 bases between. The CDR3 is 10 amino acids. The CDR3 is CASFGYGYTF. The DNA of the CDR3 is TGTGCCAGCTTCGGCTATGGCTACACCTTC.

A few counts support this clonotype. This beta chain is an off-target read within a library intended for alpha chains, so its frequency means little. V and J are TRBV11-1 and TRBJ2-5, with a tentative D call TRBD2 (5 bases). CDR3 size: 13 residues. Germline assignment: CDR1 SGHAT and CDR2 FQDESV (reference sequence). The V end was cut by 5 bases, the J end by 5 bases, with 12 bases between. The chain's CDR3 is CASSSGVGETQYF. CDR3 coding DNA: TGTGCCAGCAGCAGCGGTGTGGGGGAGACCCAGTACTTC.

This clonotype was observed many times. Since the library was made to target alpha chains, this beta chain is a stray read and its abundance is not meaningful. The chain has TRBV6-2 or TRBV6-3 and TRBJ2-2, with 10 bases that match TRBD2. Looked up from germline, CDR1 is MNHEY and CDR2 is SVGEGT. V lost 4 bases, J lost 5 bases, and 10 bases stayed unmatched. This CDR3 is built from 17 residues. CDR3 bases: TGTGCCAGCAGTTTTTCGGGGACTAGCGAAAAGACCGGGGAGCTGTTTTTT. Its translation: CASSFSGTSEKTGELFF.

This clonotype was recorded at least ten times. This beta chain is a stray sequence in a library constructed for alpha chains; its clone size is not meaningful. The gene calls are TRBV29-1 and TRBJ1-1; D may be TRBD1 (5 bases). Germline V gene lookup returns CDR1 SQVTM and CDR2 ANQGSEA. V lost 4 bases and J 0 bases, leaving 9 bases between the germline ends. The CDR3 has 13 amino acids. The CDR3: CSVVGAVNTEAFF. CDR3 DNA: TGCAGCGTTGTCGGGGCCGTGAACACTGAAGCTTTCTTT.

In its sample, this clonotype was seen many times. This beta chain is an unintended read in a library built for alpha chains; its size means little. The V and J genes are TRBV19 and TRBJ2-5; the match to TRBD2 covers 7 bases. Germline values: CDR1 LNHDA, CDR2 SQIVND (reference sequence). V lost 4 bases and J lost 5; bases outside the gene matches: 4. This CDR3 region has 13 residues. Written as DNA, the CDR3 is TGTGCCAGTAGTAAGGGACTAATGGAGACCCAGTACTTC. This encodes CASSKGLMETQYF.

Ten or more counts support this clonotype. With the library built for alpha chains, this beta chain is off target and its frequency is not meaningful. The CDR3 coding sequence is TGTGCCAGTAGAAGATGGTCAGGGGATGGCTACACCTTC. Translating gives CASRRWSGDGYTF. The rearrangement uses TRBV19 and TRBJ1-2, with D maybe TRBD1 (6 bases). Looked up from germline, CDR1 is LNHDA and CDR2 is SQIVND (reference sequence). The CDR3 runs 13 residues. The ends were cut back, 6 bases at V and 6 bases at J, with 14 bases in the middle.

This clonotype was picked up many times. This beta chain lies outside the target of a library built for alpha chains; its clone size means little. The genes are TRBV28 and TRBJ2-5; D call uncertain. V was cut by 4 bases and J by 0 bases, with 12 bases left in between. Germline V gene data show CDR1 as MDHEN and CDR2 as SYDVKM. CDR3 length: 15 amino acids. The CDR3 sequence is CASSWVERDQETQYF. For the CDR3, the DNA is TGTGCCAGCAGTTGGGTAGAACGGGACCAAGAGACCCAGTACTTC.

At least ten counts were recorded for this clonotype. In a library made to pick up alpha chains, this beta chain is a stray read with a size that means little. This sequence joins TRBV25-1 and TRBJ2-5; TRBD2 might be the D (5 bases). V dropped 10 bases and J dropped 5 bases, with 17 bases sitting between them. This CDR3 comprises 13 residues. Germline V gene data show CDR1 as MGHDK and CDR2 as SYGVNS. The CDR3: CATSLGSGETQYF. The CDR3 DNA reads TGTGCCACCTCACTAGGGTCGGGGGAGACCCAGTACTTC.

This clonotype was counted at least ten times. Because the library targeted alpha chains, this beta chain is an off-target read whose size means little. The V call is TRBV12-3 or TRBV12-4, the J call TRBJ1-2; D is uncertain. Trimming stripped 5 bases from V and 0 bases from J, with 25 bases between. CDR3 length: 19 amino acids. CDR3 coding DNA: TGTGCCAGCAGTACCGGACCGTCTTCAACTTCGGGAGCTAACTATGGCTACACCTTC. It translates to CASSTGPSSTSGANYGYTF.

Points on this clonotype: This beta chain appears as a stray read in a library generated for alpha chains; its size is not informative. J is TRBJ1-1 and V is TRBV15; D gene uncertain. This CDR3 has 14 amino acids. Germline V lookup: CDR1 LNHNV, CDR2 YYDKDF (reference sequence). V dropped 3 bases and J dropped 4 bases, with 12 bases sitting between them. Written as DNA, the CDR3 is TGTGCCACCAGCAGGTTTGGGTTGGGCACTGAAGCTTTCTTT. Its translation is CATSRFGLGTEAFF. Full variable domain (remainder filled in from reference TRBV15 and TRBJ1-1): DAMVIQNPRYQVTQFGKPVTLSCSQTLNHNVMYWYQQKSSQAPKLLFHYYDKDFNNEADTPDNFQSRRPNTSFCFLDIRSPGLGDTAMYLCATSRFGLGTEAFFGQGTRLTVV.

This clonotype showed up just a few times. This beta chain was picked up by a library intended for alpha chains and is off target, so its count carries little meaning. The chain links TRBV20-1 to TRBJ1-2; unclear D gene. The CDR3 loop spans 13 amino acids. Trimming left V 1 base short and J 6 bases short, with 12 bases between. CDR1 and CDR2 (germline): DFQATT, SNEGSKA (reference sequence). For the CDR3, the DNA is TGCAGTGCTAGAGTAGGGTCGGGCGATGGCTACACCTTC. The encoded protein is CSARVGSGDGYTF.

This clonotype was observed many times. As an off-target read in a library built for alpha chains, this beta chain has a frequency of little significance. V usage is TRBV7-2 and J usage is TRBJ2-3, with a tentative D call TRBD1 (5 bases). The CDR3 is made up of 16 amino acids. V lost 8 bases and J 2 bases, leaving 20 bases between the germline ends. Germline CDR1 reads SGHTA; CDR2 reads FQGNSA. CDR3 sequence: CASQLGVDTYTDTQYF. DNA of the CDR3: TGTGCCAGCCAACTTGGGGTGGACACATACACAGATACGCAGTATTTT.

The sample holds many counts of this clonotype. A library prepared for alpha chains yielded this beta chain as an off-target read; its size is of little meaning. This rearrangement joins TRBV27 to TRBJ1-6; 9 nucleotides align to TRBD1. The CDR3 has 18 residues. The V and J ends lost 4 bases and 9 bases, in that order; junction bases with no gene match: 16. Germline V lookup: CDR1 MNHEY, CDR2 SMNVEV (reference sequence). The CDR3 coding sequence is TGTGCCAGCAGTTCTCCGGGACAGGGCGGAAGAGTGGGTTCACCCCTCCACTTT. Amino acid sequence: CASSSPGQGGRVGSPLHF.

In the case of this clonotype: Little can be read into the size of this beta chain, an off-target read in a library designed for alpha chains. The chain is built from TRBV11-1 and TRBJ2-5, with TRBD2 identical over 8 bases. This CDR3 comprises 17 residues. V gave up 0 bases and J gave up 4 bases; unmatched junction bases: 10. Germline V CDR1 and CDR2: SGHAT, FQDESV (reference sequence). The DNA of the CDR3 is TGTGCCAGCAGCTTAGCGCCGGGACTAGGGGGACGAGAGACCCAGTACTTC. Residues: CASSLAPGLGGRETQYF.